Listed here are 30 T cell receptor beta chains from one sample, sequenced in a study of cytomegalovirus exposure and HLA in healthy donors. Sequenced by immunoSEQ multiplex PCR; TCRdb stores in-frame clones only, minus some. The sample lists 90,000 to 100,000 clones, around 88% occurring once. The specimen was PBMCs. The receptors stem from a woman aged 25 to 45 in good health and CMV-seronegative.

The V call is TRBV5-6, the J call TRBJ2-1; 8 bases match TRBD2. Germline-derived CDR1 and CDR2 are SGHDT and YYEEEE. The V gene end was trimmed by 4 bases and the J gene end by 6 bases; junction bases not matched to a gene: 12. This CDR3 is 16 amino acids long. CDR3 sequence: CASSQPAGVTPNEQFF. CDR3 nucleotide sequence: TGTGCCAGCAGCCAACCAGCGGGAGTTACCCCCAATGAGCAGTTCTTC. The full variable domain, completed using reference TRBV5-6 and TRBJ2-1, is DAGVTQSPTHLIKTRGQQVTLRCSPKSGHDTVSWYQQALGQGPQFIFQYYEEEERQRGNFPDRFSGHQFPNYSSELNVNALLLGDSALYLCASSQPAGVTPNEQFFGPGTRLTVL.

The chain combines TRBV7-6 with TRBJ2-3; tentatively, D is TRBD2 (7 bases). CDR1 is SGHVS, CDR2 FNYEAQ, per germline. Trimming took off 2 bases at V and 4 bases at J, with 16 bases between the two ends. The CDR3 spans 16 residues. Here the CDR3 reads CASSLYKGGPADTQYF. Here the CDR3 DNA reads TGTGCCAGCAGCTTATATAAGGGGGGGCCCGCAGATACGCAGTATTTT.

The J gene is TRBJ2-1, the V gene TRBV6-1, with TRBD2 identical over 12 bases. J was trimmed by 7 bases and V by 5 bases; bases with no gene match: 6. The CDR3 spans 15 residues. The germline gives CDR1 MNHNS, CDR2 SASEGT. The CDR3 DNA reads as TGTGCCAGCAGTTCACTAGCGGGGGGTTTTAATGAGCAGTTCTTC. Its protein is CASSSLAGGFNEQFF.

The V call is TRBV2, the J call TRBJ1-4, with D hard to call. The CDR3 length is 14 residues. V was cut by 5 bases and J by 0 bases, with 7 bases left in between. The germline CDR1 and CDR2 sequences are SNHLY and FYNNEI. CDR3 nucleotides: TGTGCCAGCAGTACAACTACAACTAATGAAAAACTGTTTTTT. Encoded protein: CASSTTTTNEKLFF.

The J gene is TRBJ2-2, the V gene TRBV5-6; a weak D match, TRBD2 (5 bases). The CDR3 loop spans 14 amino acids. Trimming pared 1 base from V and 3 bases from J, leaving 7 bases between. Looked up from germline, CDR1 is SGHDT and CDR2 is YYEEEE. CDR3 DNA sequence: TGTGCCAGCAGCTTGACGGGGTACACCGGGGAGCTGTTTTTT. Translated, it gives CASSLTGYTGELFF.

The J gene is TRBJ2-3, the V gene TRBV7-9; 7 nucleotides align to TRBD2. Germline V lookup: CDR1 SEHNR, CDR2 FQNEAQ (reference sequence). Trimming took 3 bases from V and 4 from J; bases not matched to a gene: 4. The CDR3 consists of 14 residues. CDR3 loop: CASSFGGSSDTQYF. The CDR3 DNA reads TGTGCCAGCAGCTTCGGCGGGAGCTCAGATACGCAGTATTTT.

This rearrangement joins TRBV6-5 to TRBJ2-5, with a possible D match to TRBD1 (6 bases). CDR3 size: 14 residues. Germline V gene data show CDR1 as MNHEY and CDR2 as SVGAGI. Between the trimmed V and J ends, which lost 6 bases and 2 bases, there was a span of 13 bases. CDR3 sequence reads: CASSSGQNQETQYF. Written as DNA, the CDR3 is TGTGCCAGCAGCTCTGGACAGAATCAAGAGACCCAGTACTTC.

The chain combines TRBV18 with TRBJ2-7; tentatively, D is TRBD2 (5 bases). The CDR3 totals 13 residues. Per the germline V gene, CDR1 is KGHSH and CDR2 is LQKENI. V lost 3 bases and J lost 3, with 9 bases in between. The CDR3 here is CASSPNDYYEQYF. The DNA for the CDR3 is TGTGCCAGCTCACCCAATGACTACTACGAGCAGTACTTC.

The chain carries TRBV27 and TRBJ2-3, with 12 bases matching TRBD2. In germline, CDR1 is MNHEY, CDR2 SMNVEV (reference sequence). The length of the CDR3 is 16 residues. V lost 6 bases and J lost 6; bases outside the gene matches: 10. The CDR3 nucleotides are TGTGCCAGCAGGCCACTAGCGGGGGGCCCCCTGGATACGCAGTATTTT. This encodes CASRPLAGGPLDTQYF.

The chain recombines TRBV6-6 with TRBJ2-2, with D possibly matching TRBD2 (5 bases). Trimming stripped 2 bases from V and 7 bases from J, with 8 bases between. The CDR3 spans 13 residues. From germline, CDR1 is MNHNY and CDR2 SVGAGI (reference sequence). This CDR3 reads CASSYREIGELFF. CDR3 sequence (DNA): TGTGCCAGCAGTTACCGGGAAATCGGGGAGCTGTTTTTT.

This rearrangement joins TRBV10-3 to TRBJ1-2; D remains unclear. The CDR3 extends over 15 amino acids. The germline V gene has CDR1 ENHRY and CDR2 SYGVKD. V was pared by 4 bases and J by 3 bases, with 15 bases between. In DNA form, the CDR3 reads TGTGCCATCAGTGGGAGTCGTAGCTGGGACTATGGCTACACCTTC. Translated: CAISGSRSWDYGYTF.

The chain links TRBV28 to TRBJ2-7; TRBD1 agrees at 9 bases. The V segment lost 1 base and the J segment 7 bases; nucleotides outside the gene matches: 8. Germline V gene lookup returns CDR1 MDHEN and CDR2 SYDVKM. The CDR3 sequence is 15 residues long. The CDR3 nucleotides are TGTGCCAGCAGTTTATCCGGGACAGGGTCAGGAGAGCAGTACTTC. It yields the protein CASSLSGTGSGEQYF.

V gene TRBV15 combines with J gene TRBJ2-7; 9 positions agree with TRBD2. The length of the CDR3 is 15 residues. The ends lost 0 bases at V and 2 bases at J; junction bases unmatched: 2. CDR1 and CDR2 from the germline V gene are LNHNV and YYDKDF (reference sequence). In nucleotides, the CDR3 is TGTGCCACCAGCAGAGAAGTAGCGGGAGCCTACGAGCAGTACTTC. Translation: CATSREVAGAYEQYF.

This sequence joins TRBV19 and TRBJ2-5; 8 bases match TRBD1. CDR1 is LNHDA, CDR2 SQIVND, per germline (reference sequence). The CDR3 extends over 14 amino acids. Losses at the gene ends were 7 bases for V and 4 bases for J; bases not matched to a gene: 8. The CDR3 bases are TGTGCCAGTAACCCGACAGGGGCGGCAGAGACCCAGTACTTC. This encodes CASNPTGAAETQYF.

The chain combines TRBV7-2 with TRBJ2-3; D is undetermined. V was cut by 1 base and J by 6 bases, with 11 bases left in between. Per germline, CDR1 SGHTA and CDR2 FQGNSA. The CDR3 consists of 14 residues. Here the CDR3 reads CASSLEKKLDTQYF. CDR3 DNA: TGTGCCAGCAGCTTAGAGAAGAAACTGGATACGCAGTATTTT.

CDR3 in amino acids: CASSADMGGSPLHF. In nucleotides, the CDR3 is TGTGCCAGCAGCGCTGATATGGGGGGTTCACCCCTCCACTTT. The rearrangement uses TRBV9 and TRBJ1-6, with D possibly matching TRBD1 (5 bases). The length of the CDR3 is 14 residues. Germline V gives CDR1 SGDLS, CDR2 YYNGEE. V shed 3 bases and J shed 9 bases, with 13 bases lying between them.

This clone was observed a few times. The chain links TRBV29-1 to TRBJ2-2; TRBD1 agrees at 7 bases. From germline, CDR1 is SQVTM and CDR2 ANQGSEA. The junction had 0 bases not matched to a gene; V was cut back by 4 bases and J by 4 bases. There are 12 residues in the CDR3. The CDR3 loop is CSVGQGTGELFF. DNA for the CDR3: TGCAGCGTTGGACAGGGCACCGGGGAGCTGTTTTTT.

This rearrangement joins TRBV10-3 to TRBJ1-2, with D possibly TRBD1 on 6 matching bases. The germline gives CDR1 ENHRY, CDR2 SYGVKD. V was clipped by 2 bases and J by 8 bases, with 6 bases between them. The CDR3 length is 11 residues. Here the CDR3 reads CAISEGGGYTF. The CDR3, as DNA: TGTGCCATCAGTGAGGGGGGCGGCTACACCTTC.

This clone turned up a few times. This chain uses TRBV2 with TRBJ1-2, with unresolved D. V lost 9 bases to trimming and J lost 4 bases, with 9 bases between them. Germline CDR1 SNHLY, CDR2 FYNNEI. The CDR3 spans 11 residues. In DNA form, the CDR3 reads TGTGCCAGTACCCAGTCCTATGGCTACACCTTC. Its translation is CASTQSYGYTF. Full variable domain (rest looked up from reference TRBV2 and TRBJ1-2): EPEVTQTPSHQVTQMGQEVILRCVPISNHLYFYWYRQILGQKVEFLVSFYNNEISEKSEIFDDQFSVERPDGSNFTLKIRSTKLEDSAMYFCASTQSYGYTFGSGTRLTVV.

DNA for the CDR3: TGCGCCAGCAGCTTGGGGGGCAGGTCCGACTCTGGAAACACCATATATTTT. This sequence encodes CASSLGGRSDSGNTIYF. The chain carries TRBV5-1 and TRBJ1-3; TRBD1 might be the D (5 bases). This CDR3 region has 17 residues. Per the germline V gene, CDR1 is SGHRS and CDR2 is YFSETQ. The germline V and J ends were trimmed by 0 bases and 0 bases, with 13 bases remaining between them.

This chain joins TRBV2 and TRBJ1-4; 7 positions match TRBD1. The CDR3 runs to 16 residues. Trimming removed 7 bases from V and 3 bases from J; junction bases left unmatched: 11. Germline CDR1 reads SNHLY; CDR2 reads FYNNEI. The DNA for the CDR3 is TGTGCCAGCACCGGTAGACAGGGATGGGCTAATGAAAAACTGTTTTTT. Encoded protein: CASTGRQGWANEKLFF.

The chain carries TRBV19 and TRBJ2-7; TRBD1 is a possible D gene (5 bases). Germline V gene sequence: CDR1 LNHDA, CDR2 SQIVND (reference sequence). The CDR3 has 12 residues. Trimming shortened V by 5 bases and J by 1 base, and 6 bases separated the two germline ends. CDR3 in DNA: TGTGCCAGTAGTGCAGGGTCCTACGAGCAGTACTTC. Its protein is CASSAGSYEQYF. The variable domain in full, completed from reference TRBV19 and TRBJ2-7, reads DGGITQSPKYLFRKEGQNVTLSCEQNLNHDAMYWYRQDPGQGLRLIYYSQIVNDFQKGDIAEGYSVSREKKESFPLTVTSAQKNPTAFYLCASSAGSYEQYFGPGTRLTVT.

The V gene is TRBV6-1, the J gene TRBJ2-5; D remains ambiguous. V lost 3 bases, J lost 5 bases, and 7 bases lay in between. CDR3 length: 12 amino acids. The germline CDR1 and CDR2 sequences are MNHNS and SASEGT. The CDR3 DNA reads as TGTGCCAGCAGTGACGGTACTGAGACCCAGTACTTC. Amino acids: CASSDGTETQYF.

The chain uses TRBV6-1 and TRBJ2-4; 7 nucleotides align to TRBD1. Germline V CDR1 and CDR2: MNHNS, SASEGT. V was pared by 3 bases and J by 9 bases, with 14 bases of the junction left unmatched. This CDR3 spans 16 amino acids. CDR3 sequence reads: CASSDLPRTGHSIQYF. In nucleotides, the CDR3 is TGTGCCAGCAGTGATCTCCCAAGGACAGGTCACTCCATTCAGTACTTC.

This rearrangement joins TRBV7-8 to TRBJ1-1; 8 nucleotides agree with TRBD1. The germline CDR1 and CDR2 sequences are SGHVS and FQNEAQ. The CDR3 consists of 14 residues. V shed 2 bases and J 4 bases; nucleotides not matched to a gene: 3. The CDR3 coding sequence is TGTGCCAGCAGCTTACACAGGGGGACCACTGAAGCTTTCTTT. It specifies CASSLHRGTTEAFF.

The V call is TRBV11-1, the J call TRBJ1-4; D unclear. Germline V gene sequence: CDR1 SGHAT, CDR2 FQDESV (reference sequence). Trimming removed 6 bases at V and 4 bases at J, with 15 bases between. The CDR3 totals 15 residues. Here the CDR3 reads CASRSTVGNNEKLFF. The CDR3 bases are TGTGCCAGCAGGTCCACTGTCGGGAATAATGAAAAACTGTTTTTT.

This clone was counted a single time. V usage is TRBV27 and J usage is TRBJ2-1; perhaps TRBD1 as D (6 bases). CDR3 length: 15 amino acids. Germline V gives CDR1 MNHEY, CDR2 SMNVEV (reference sequence). With 6 bases removed from V and 7 bases from J, the gap between germline ends came to 19 bases. CDR3 loop: CASSPTQGNRNEQFF. The CDR3, as DNA: TGTGCCAGCAGCCCTACGCAGGGGAACCGTAATGAGCAGTTCTTC.

V is TRBV2 and J is TRBJ1-4, with D uncertain. The CDR3 has 14 amino acids. V was shortened by 6 bases and J by 7 bases, with 15 bases between the two germline ends. The germline CDR1 and CDR2 sequences are SNHLY and FYNNEI. As DNA, the CDR3 is TGTGCCAGCAGCCGGGAAGGGTTTGGTGAAAAACTGTTTTTT. Translated: CASSREGFGEKLFF.

V gene TRBV28 combines with J gene TRBJ2-3; D uncertain. This CDR3 contains 12 residues. Trimming left V 6 bases short and J 2 bases short, with 6 bases between. CDR1 is MDHEN, CDR2 SYDVKM, per germline. The CDR3 spells CASSRSTDTQYF. The DNA for the CDR3 is TGTGCCAGCAGCCGGTCCACAGATACGCAGTATTTT.

The V and J genes are TRBV5-6 and TRBJ1-1, with D unclear. This CDR3 comprises 12 residues. The germline V and J ends were trimmed by 0 bases and 4 bases, with 4 bases remaining between them. From germline, CDR1 is SGHDT and CDR2 YYEEEE. CDR3 in amino acids: CASSLVGTEAFF. The DNA of the CDR3 is TGTGCCAGCAGCTTGGTCGGCACTGAAGCTTTCTTT.